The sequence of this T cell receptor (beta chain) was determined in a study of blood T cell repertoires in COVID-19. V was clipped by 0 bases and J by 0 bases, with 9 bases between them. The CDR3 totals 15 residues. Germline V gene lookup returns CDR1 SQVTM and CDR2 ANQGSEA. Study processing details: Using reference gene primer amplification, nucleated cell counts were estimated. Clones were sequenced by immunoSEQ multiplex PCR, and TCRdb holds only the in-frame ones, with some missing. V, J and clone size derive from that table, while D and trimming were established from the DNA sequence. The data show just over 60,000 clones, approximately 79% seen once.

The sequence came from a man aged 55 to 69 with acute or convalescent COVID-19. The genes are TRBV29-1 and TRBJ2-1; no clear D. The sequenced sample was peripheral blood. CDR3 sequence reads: CSVEEVESSYNEQFF. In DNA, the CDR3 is TGCAGCGTTGAAGAAGTCGAGAGCTCCTACAATGAGCAGTTCTTC.